The present T cell receptor beta chain was sequenced within a study of T cell changes during pregnancy in multiple sclerosis. Data came from immunoSEQ multiplex PCR; TCRdb stores just in-frame clones and leaves some out. Of 19,000 or so clones listed, approximately 88% were seen once; the top ten hold around 12%. V shed 4 bases and J 0 bases; nucleotides not matched to a gene: 6. The CDR3 runs 17 residues. Germline CDR1 is PRHDT and CDR2 is FYEKMQ (reference sequence). The V gene is TRBV13, the J gene TRBJ1-4, with 9 bases fitting TRBD1. The sequence was collected from a female donor in good health, enrolled as a control in a pregnancy study. Sample: CD8+ T cells from peripheral blood mononuclear cells, taken after pregnancy. The CDR3 loop reads CASSYAGTGPTNEKLFF. In DNA, the CDR3 is TGTGCCAGCAGCTACGCCGGGACAGGGCCAACTAATGAAAAACTGTTTTTT.